Sequencing of this T cell receptor beta chain was carried out in a study of beta chain features in type 1 diabetes (dated 2018 in TCRdb). Broadly, across the study: No differences in mean age, gender distribution, total cell number or subset yield were found between patients and healthy donors. Regulatory and stem cell-like memory subsets were isolated from only 8 patients and roughly 8 healthy donors, whereas naive and central memory subsets came from all 30 or so donors. A total of 107,917,701 sorted cells were examined across all samples, and the number of cells per subset was strongly correlated with RNA yield. The study compared TCRB repertoires of sorted circulating CD4+ T cell subsets between recently diagnosed type 1 diabetes patients and matched healthy donors. Points the paper makes about the study in general: Naive, central memory and regulatory TCRB repertoires appeared to be more similar among patients than among healthy donors. Sequencing cDNA rather than genomic DNA could over-represent highly expressing activated cells, although activation and CD3 levels did not differ between groups. Only small numbers of individuals were included in the HLA sub-analyses, which left unresolved whether HLA type had any influence on TCRB rearrangement. PCR might favor shorter templates, but patient and control samples were amplified and corrected together, so any skew would affect both groups equally. At VDJ recombination sites, patients with type 1 diabetes made fewer insertions and deleted more nucleotides, a pattern implying thymic rearrangement abnormalities. In all four CD4+ subsets, TCRB CDR3 length was moderately but significantly shorter in type 1 diabetes patients.

From the cysteine through the phenylalanine, the CDR3 covers 14 amino acids. Just the 42-base CDR3 DNA is kept, in frame starting at base 1. The CDR1 and CDR2 encoded by the germline V gene are SGHTA and FQGNSA. From each donor, a single peripheral blood sample of about 116 mL on average was drawn into heparinised tubes. A BD FACSAria II was used to sort naive, central memory, regulatory and stem cell-like memory CD4+ T cells with a panel that included CD45RO, CCR7, CD25, CD127, CD95 and CD27. Every sorted population had a purity above 95%. Right away, PBMCs were isolated by Lymphoprep density gradient centrifugation and were stained directly, with no culture step. To minimize batch effects, samples were stained and sorted in pairs, one healthy donor with one patient per experiment. All of the isolated RNA was reverse transcribed with the High Capacity cDNA Reverse Transcription Kit, so expressed TCRB transcripts were sequenced. Deep immunoSEQ sequencing was performed on naive, central memory and regulatory T cell samples, with an average of roughly 3.3 million total reads per sample. Sorted cells were lysed in RLT buffer, and RNA was extracted using DNase-treated RNeasy Micro or Mini kits according to cell number. Each cell subset was processed on its own to prevent cross-contamination, while patient and healthy donor samples were processed together. Using the immunoSEQ multiplex PCR, TCRB sequences were amplified from cDNA into 87-bp fragments spanning the CDR3 region. Sequencing of the amplicons was done on the Illumina HiSeq platform. Under the source paper's analysis protocol: PCR bias was computationally corrected using synthetic template baselines, reads within Hamming distance 2 were collapsed, and singletons that could not be merged were discarded. Reads were aligned against IMGT to assign V, D and J genes, CDR3 length and insertions or deletions at six rearrangement sites. Within each subset, clonotype counts were normalized to the number of sorted cells before true diversity and Gini coefficients were calculated with the tcR R package. The overlap coefficient, calculated on TCRB nucleotide sequences, was used to measure repertoire sharing. Out-of-frame TCRB sequences from naive cells were analyzed to stand in for the pre-selection repertoire. The table comes from immuneACCESS by way of TCRdb, which keeps in-frame sequences with V and J called. Part of the clones is missing from these tables; in studies checked, under half for an unresolved V gene and the rest for unknown reasons. The DNA gave D and trimming, while V, J and clone size come from that table. The sample data list about 350,000 clones, and around a fifth of these were observed just once. Clones ranked in the top ten supply about 0.045% of the sample.

Concerning this clone: The specificity of this receptor is unknown. At one boundary the junction diverges from the germline segment, which might be a read error.

Sequenced: naive CD4+ T cells from blood. This specimen's cell subset or site label, per the study, means: true naive CD4+ T cells. The receptor was isolated from a woman aged 18-29 years in good health. Recombination linked TRBV7-2 to TRBJ1-2; 11 nucleotides in the junction match TRBD1. The CDR3 is CASTLYLDRGPSYF. The DNA is as follows: TGTGCCAGCACCCTCTATCTGGACAGGGGGCCTTCCTACTTC.